Each of the 20 T cell receptor beta chains below was sequenced from the same sample in a study of human T cells and chemical hapten exposure. TCRdb fed the RACE reads into MiXCR, producing one record per CDR3 protein. The sample holds about 96,000 distinct CDR3 sequences, 9.3% seen once. Indicated time point: patch test 2, 6 weeks after DPC sensitization. Treatment given: therapeutic diphenylcyclopropenone sensitization with weekly scalp DPC. This specimen was whole blood, taken in connection with sensitization to the hapten diphenylcyclopropenone (DPC). These receptors were obtained from a woman in her 40s with alopecia areata. Some clones in this sample may be carry-over from other donors' samples.

With regard to this clonotype: A much larger clonotype is one base distant, so this may be a read error. The V call is TRBV28, the J call TRBJ2-7, with D perhaps being TRBD1 or TRBD2 (5 bases each). Trimming left V 6 bases short and J 3 bases short, with 9 bases between. This CDR3 is 12 amino acids long. CDR1 and CDR2 (germline): MDHEN, SYDVKM. The CDR3: CASSGDDYEQYF. CDR3 nucleotide sequence: TGTGCCAGCAGCGGGGACGACTACGAGCAGTACTTC.

This chain uses TRBV4-3 with TRBJ1-2; possibly TRBD1 for D (6 bases). The germline V gene encodes CDR1 LGHNA and CDR2 YSLEER. The length of the CDR3 is 15 residues. Trimming shortened V by 0 bases and J by 8 bases, and 16 bases separated the two germline ends. This CDR3 is CASSQDRRTAGGYTF. In nucleotides, the CDR3 is TGCGCCAGCAGCCAAGATCGTCGGACAGCCGGAGGCTACACCTTC.

This clonotype was seen more than once but under ten times. The V and J genes are TRBV28 and TRBJ1-5, with D unresolved. The CDR3 has 15 amino acids. The V and J ends lost 3 bases and 7 bases respectively, with 16 bases between them. The germline V gene encodes CDR1 MDHEN and CDR2 SYDVKM. CDR3 amino acids: CASSLVLHSVQPQHF. The CDR3 DNA is TGTGCCAGCAGTTTGGTTTTACATTCGGTACAGCCCCAGCATTTT. The full variable domain, its missing parts supplied by reference TRBV28 and TRBJ1-5, is DVKVTQSSRYLVKRTGEKVFLECVQDMDHENMFWYRQDPGLGLRLIYFSYDVKMKEKGDIPEGYSVSREKKERFSLILESASTNQTSMYLCASSLVLHSVQPQHFGDGTRLSIL.

The chain is built from TRBV7-2 and TRBJ2-7; D is uncertain. CDR1 is SGHTA and CDR2 is FQGNSA in the germline V gene. This CDR3 contains 14 residues. V was pared by 5 bases and J by 6 bases, with 17 bases between. DNA for the CDR3: TGTGCCAGCAGCCGAGACCGTACTGACGGCGAGCAGTACTTC. Protein product: CASSRDRTDGEQYF.

This clonotype has just a few counts. The chain links TRBV29-1 to TRBJ2-2; 7 bases are shared with TRBD2. Trimming at V came to 5 bases and at J to 3 bases, leaving 12 bases not matched to a gene. The CDR3 loop spans 16 amino acids. The V gene's germline CDR1 is SQVTM and CDR2 ANQGSEA. The CDR3 sequence is CSVWSASGRYTGELFF. The CDR3 nucleotides read TGCAGCGTTTGGTCTGCTAGCGGACGATACACCGGGGAGCTGTTTTTT.

This clonotype has ten or more counts. The chain recombines TRBV9 with TRBJ2-4; D call uncertain. From germline, CDR1 is SGDLS and CDR2 YYNGEE. V was pared by 1 base and J by 1 base, with 9 bases between. The CDR3 sequence is 15 residues long. CDR3 in amino acids: CASSVKEGAKNIQYF. The CDR3 DNA reads as TGTGCCAGCAGCGTAAAGGAAGGCGCCAAAAACATTCAGTACTTC. The full variable domain, its missing parts supplied by reference TRBV9 and TRBJ2-4, is DSGVTQTPKHLITATGQRVTLRCSPRSGDLSVYWYQQSLDQGLQFLIQYYNGEERAKGNILERFSAQQFPDLHSELNLSSLELGDSALYFCASSVKEGAKNIQYFGAGTRLSVL.

The V and J genes are TRBV20-1 and TRBJ1-5, with TRBD1 as a possible D gene (6 bases). Trimming pared 5 bases from V and 0 bases from J, leaving 14 bases between. The CDR3 length is 15 residues. Germline V gene data show CDR1 as DFQATT and CDR2 as SNEGSKA (reference sequence). The CDR3 loop reads CSARGQTYSNQPQHF. The CDR3 DNA reads TGCAGTGCTCGTGGACAGACCTATAGCAATCAGCCCCAGCATTTT.

Ten or more counts support this clonotype. The gene calls are TRBV12-3 or TRBV12-4 and TRBJ2-1; 10 bases match TRBD1. J lost 5 bases, V lost 0 bases, and 1 base had no gene match. This CDR3 is built from 15 residues. The CDR3 DNA reads as TGTGCCAGCAGTTTAGCGGGACAGGGGAACAATGAGCAGTTCTTC. This gives the protein CASSLAGQGNNEQFF.

This clonotype was observed a handful of times. This chain connects TRBV29-1 to TRBJ2-1; D is ambiguous. The germline gives CDR1 SQVTM, CDR2 ANQGSEA. The CDR3 covers 12 residues. V was trimmed by 6 bases and J by 9 bases, leaving 15 bases between them. CDR3 DNA: TGCAGCGTGTCCTGGATAGAGCTTGAGCAGTTCTTC. This encodes CSVSWIELEQFF.

The J gene is TRBJ1-4, the V gene TRBV30, with D possibly being TRBD1 (5 bases). The CDR3 contains 15 residues. V dropped 5 bases and J dropped 1 base, with 14 bases sitting between them. Germline V gene lookup returns CDR1 GTSNPN and CDR2 SVGIG (reference sequence). The CDR3 loop is CAWVGEKGTNEKLFF. The CDR3 DNA sequence: TGTGCCTGGGTAGGGGAAAAGGGAACTAATGAAAAACTGTTTTTT.

V gene TRBV29-1 combines with J gene TRBJ2-5; 8 bases are a match to TRBD1. The V gene end was trimmed by 7 bases and the J gene end by 5 bases; junction bases not matched to a gene: 9. CDR1 and CDR2 (germline): SQVTM, ANQGSEA. CDR3 size: 13 residues. The CDR3 DNA reads as TGCAGCGCTGCGGGACAGGTGTTGGAGACCCAGTACTTC. This encodes CSAAGQVLETQYF.

This clonotype was counted a few times. The chain is built from TRBV7-2 and TRBJ1-2, with 9 positions matching TRBD1. Per the germline V gene, CDR1 is SGHTA and CDR2 is FQGNSA. This CDR3 region has 16 residues. Trimming took 1 base from V and 5 from J; bases not matched to a gene: 8. CDR3 sequence (DNA): TGTGCCAGCAGCTTAGATCAGGACAGGGGAGGGTATGGCTACACCTTC. It is translated as CASSLDQDRGGYGYTF.

The CDR3: CASSYSSTSNYGYTF. The CDR3 DNA reads TGTGCCAGCAGTTACTCTTCGACCTCTAACTATGGCTACACCTTC. The chain recombines TRBV6-5 with TRBJ1-2; no clear D. In germline, CDR1 is MNHEY, CDR2 SVGAGI. The CDR3 consists of 15 residues. V lost 0 bases, J lost 0 bases, and 8 bases lay in between.

This clonotype was seen only a few times. This chain connects TRBV20-1 to TRBJ1-5; a possible D gene is TRBD1 (5 bases). V was trimmed by 0 bases and J by 0 bases, leaving 15 bases between them. Looked up from germline, CDR1 is DFQATT and CDR2 is SNEGSKA (reference sequence). The CDR3 has 17 amino acids. The CDR3 loop reads CSARDRGKAYSNQPQHF. CDR3 sequence (DNA): TGCAGTGCTAGAGATCGGGGCAAGGCTTATAGCAATCAGCCCCAGCATTTT.

There are many counts of this clonotype. The chain employs TRBV6-2 or TRBV6-3 and TRBJ2-6, with 8 bases matching TRBD1. The ends lost 5 bases at V and 0 bases at J; junction bases unmatched: 6. The CDR3 sequence is 17 residues long. Germline assignment: CDR1 MNHEY and CDR2 SVGEGT. The chain's CDR3 is CASSRGQVNSGANVLTF. The DNA for the CDR3 is TGTGCCAGCAGTCGGGGACAGGTGAACTCTGGGGCCAACGTCCTGACTTTC.

The sample holds a few counts of this clonotype. DNA for the CDR3: TGTGCCAGCAGTCCCTTAGCGGGAGTGGCGCATGAGCAGTTCTTC. This sequence encodes CASSPLAGVAHEQFF. The chain is built from TRBV28 and TRBJ2-1, with 9 bases identical to TRBD2. The CDR3 contains 15 residues. The V gene end was trimmed by 5 bases and the J gene end by 8 bases; junction bases not matched to a gene: 10. CDR1 and CDR2 from the germline V gene are MDHEN and SYDVKM. The variable domain in full, with the rest retrieved from reference TRBV28 and TRBJ2-1, is DVKVTQSSRYLVKRTGEKVFLECVQDMDHENMFWYRQDPGLGLRLIYFSYDVKMKEKGDIPEGYSVSREKKERFSLILESASTNQTSMYLCASSPLAGVAHEQFFGPGTRLTVL.

This clonotype has ten or more counts. The chain has TRBV28 and TRBJ1-6, with 7 nucleotides matching TRBD1. Germline V gene lookup returns CDR1 MDHEN and CDR2 SYDVKM. CDR3 length: 16 residues. V gave up 6 bases and J gave up 10 bases; unmatched junction bases: 15. The CDR3 bases are TGTGCCAGCAGCCCGATCCCGACAGGGTCAGACTCACCCCTCCACTTT. This gives the protein CASSPIPTGSDSPLHF.

The V call is TRBV7-9, the J call TRBJ2-3, with 8 bases matching TRBD2. This CDR3 has 14 residues. The ends lost 5 bases at V and 5 bases at J; junction bases unmatched: 6. Looked up from germline, CDR1 is SEHNR and CDR2 is FQNEAQ (reference sequence). As DNA, the CDR3 is TGTGCCAGCAGCCCCGGACTAGCAGGAGATACGCAGTATTTT. Its protein is CASSPGLAGDTQYF.

The rearrangement uses TRBV7-9 and TRBJ1-3; no clear D gene. Per the germline V gene, CDR1 is SEHNR and CDR2 is FQNEAQ (reference sequence). V lost 1 base and J 2 bases, leaving 15 bases between the germline ends. This CDR3 spans 17 amino acids. The DNA for the CDR3 is TGTGCCAGCAGCTTAGGTTGGGCCGTGCCGACTGGAAACACCATATATTTT. It translates to CASSLGWAVPTGNTIYF.

This clonotype was seen ten or more times. The genes are TRBV12-3 or TRBV12-4 and TRBJ1-5; D is unresolved. The CDR3 runs to 14 residues. V was shortened by 7 bases and J by 1 base, with 11 bases between the two germline ends. CDR3 in amino acids: CASNWAGSNQPQHF. In nucleotides, the CDR3 is TGTGCCAGCAATTGGGCAGGCAGCAATCAGCCCCAGCATTTT.